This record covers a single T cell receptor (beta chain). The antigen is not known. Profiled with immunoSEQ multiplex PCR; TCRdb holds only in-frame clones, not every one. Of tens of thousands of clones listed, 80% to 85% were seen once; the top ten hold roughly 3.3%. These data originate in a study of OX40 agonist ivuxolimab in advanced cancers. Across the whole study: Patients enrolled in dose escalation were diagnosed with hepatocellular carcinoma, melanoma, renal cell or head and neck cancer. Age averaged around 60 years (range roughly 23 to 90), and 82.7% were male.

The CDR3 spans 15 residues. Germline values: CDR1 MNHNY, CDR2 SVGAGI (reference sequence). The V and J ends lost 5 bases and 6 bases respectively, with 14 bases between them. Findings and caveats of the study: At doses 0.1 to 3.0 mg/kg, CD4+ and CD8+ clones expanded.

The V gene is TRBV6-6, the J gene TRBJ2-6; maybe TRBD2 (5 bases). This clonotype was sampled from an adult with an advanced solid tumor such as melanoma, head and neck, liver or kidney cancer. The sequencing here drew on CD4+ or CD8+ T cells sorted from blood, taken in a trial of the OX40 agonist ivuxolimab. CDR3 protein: CASSRGSSQANVLTF. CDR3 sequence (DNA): TGTGCCAGCAGTAGAGGGAGTTCCCAGGCCAACGTCCTGACTTTC.